This entry features one TCR beta chain sequence. A read error may account for a junction end that differs from germline. These data come from a study of CD8+CD57+ T cells in acquired aplastic anemia. Genomic DNA, the template, was used for profiling of the TCR beta VDJ and CDR3. TCRdb passed the reads through MiXCR, listing each CDR3 protein once. The sample contains about 42,000 distinct CDR3 sequences, approximately 67% of which appear only once. This receptor was identified in a human donor in good health, serving as a control. The sample comprised sorted CD4+, CD8+, or CD8+CD57+ T cells (not recorded which) from PBMCs.

The CDR3: CAASRGGAGGLFF. The CDR3, as DNA: TGTGCCGCCAGCAGAGGGGGCGCCGGGGGGCTGTTTTTT. The genes are TRBV15 and TRBJ2-2, with D possibly matching TRBD1 (7 bases). CDR3 length: 13 residues. Per germline, CDR1 LNHNV and CDR2 YYDKDF (reference sequence). Together with reference TRBV15 and TRBJ2-2, the CDR3 gives the full variable domain: DAMVIQNPRYQVTQFGKPVTLSCSQTLNHNVMYWYQQKSSQAPKLLFHYYDKDFNNEADTPDNFQSRRPNTSFCFLDIRSPGLGDTAMYLCAASRGGAGGLFFGEGSRLTVL.